These T cell receptor beta chains were read from a single sample in a study of Graves' ophthalmopathy and Graves' hyperthyroidism. TCRdb re-derived calls from the multiplex PCR reads in MiXCR, one entry per CDR3 protein. This repertoire shows roughly 400,000 distinct CDR3 sequences, roughly 15% found once; its top ten account for approximately 7%. Material: peripheral blood. The receptors come from a woman aged 18-29 years with stable Graves' hyperthyroidism. Both conserved end residues are part of each CDR3. A D gene is named only where the DNA matches it firmly. Size is stated for part of the rows, as once, few or many counts, or as a class when the clone is expanded.

d_call	j_call	v_call	clone_size	cdr3_aa	cdr3_nt
-	TRBJ2-2	TRBV11-3	many	CASSLEALNTGELFF	TGTGCCAGCAGCTTAGAAGCCCTGAACACCGGGGAGCTGTTTTTT
-	TRBJ1-2	TRBV2	many	CASNLNVRSGGYTF	TGTGCCAGCAATTTAAATGTCCGATCGGGGGGCTACACCTTC
-	TRBJ1-2	TRBV6-1	many	CASSENRATNYGYTF	TGTGCCAGCAGTGAAAATCGGGCAACTAACTATGGCTACACCTTC
TRBD1	TRBJ1-2	TRBV12-3/TRBV12-4	many	CASSLARGRDYGYTF	TGTGCCAGCAGTTTAGCCAGGGGGCGTGACTATGGCTACACCTTC
-	TRBJ2-2	TRBV29-1	many	CSVAPSPGELFF	TGCAGCGTTGCCCCCAGTCCCGGGGAGCTGTTTTTT
-	TRBJ1-6	TRBV2	many	CASKRLSGVTSPLHF	TGTGCCAGCAAAAGATTGTCCGGGGTAACCTCACCCCTCCACTTT
TRBD1	TRBJ1-2	TRBV9	-	CASRHGTGEGGYTF	TGTGCCAGCAGGCACGGGACAGGGGAAGGGGGCTACACCTTC
-	TRBJ2-2	TRBV14	many	CASSSQVPPNTGELFF	TGTGCCAGCAGCTCCCAGGTACCCCCGAACACCGGGGAGCTGTTTTTT
-	TRBJ1-5	TRBV6-1	many	CASSESGSSTAWTKPQHF	TGTGCCAGCAGTGAATCGGGAAGCTCGACAGCCTGGACAAAGCCCCAGCATTTT
TRBD2	TRBJ2-5	TRBV7-3	many	CASSLQAGGLRETQYF	TGTGCCAGCAGCTTACAAGCGGGGGGGCTCAGAGAGACCCAGTACTTC
TRBD1	TRBJ1-6	TRBV4-1	few	CASSPPDRGLNSPLHF	TGCGCCAGCAGCCCCCCGGACAGGGGGTTGAATTCACCCCTCCACTTT
-	TRBJ1-1	TRBV19	many	CASSPAYPHLNTEAFF	TGTGCCAGTAGTCCTGCGTACCCTCACTTGAACACTGAAGCTTTCTTT
-	TRBJ1-5	TRBV24-1	-	CATSDGGTQPQHF	TGTGCCACCAGTGACGGGGGGACCCAGCCCCAGCATTTT
TRBD2	TRBJ2-1	TRBV27	many	CASSSKRGYNEQFF	TGTGCCAGCAGTTCCAAGCGGGGGTACAATGAGCAGTTCTTC
-	TRBJ2-7	TRBV12-3/TRBV12-4	many	CASSFFHRDYEQYF	TGTGCCAGCAGTTTCTTCCACAGGGACTACGAGCAGTACTTC
-	TRBJ2-5	TRBV6-2/TRBV6-3	once	CASSYVAGANYKGAQYF	TGTGCCAGCAGTTACGTCGCTGGGGCTAATTATAAGGGGGCCCAGTACTTC
-	TRBJ1-2	TRBV4-2	many	CASSQDRARGGRYGYTF	TGTGCCAGCAGCCAAGATCGGGCCCGGGGCGGGCGATATGGCTACACCTTC
-	TRBJ2-7	TRBV11-3	many	CASSSEWGTSSEQYF	TGTGCCAGCAGCTCGGAGTGGGGGACTTCTTCCGAGCAGTACTTC
TRBD1	TRBJ1-2	TRBV2	few	CASSPDRGENGYTF	TGTGCCAGCAGCCCCGACAGGGGGGAAAATGGCTACACCTTC
TRBD1	TRBJ1-6	TRBV5-1	many	CASRGTGKGSPLHF	TGCGCCAGCAGGGGGACAGGGAAAGGATCACCCCTCCACTTT
-	TRBJ1-1	TRBV12-3/TRBV12-4	many	CASSLRDEAFF	TGTGCCAGCAGTTTGAGGGACGAAGCTTTCTTT
TRBD2	TRBJ2-5	TRBV2	few	CASSGTSGNQETQYF	TGTGCCAGCAGTGGGACTAGCGGGAACCAAGAGACCCAGTACTTC
-	TRBJ1-2	TRBV12-3/TRBV12-4	many	CASRPGPGVEDGYTF	TGTGCCAGCAGACCGGGCCCAGGTGTCGAGGATGGCTACACCTTC
-	TRBJ2-5	TRBV20-1	many	CSARGGDQHETQYF	TGCAGTGCTAGAGGTGGGGACCAGCACGAGACCCAGTACTTC
-	TRBJ1-5	TRBV20-1	many	CSASGGGGNQPQHF	TGCAGTGCTAGTGGGGGAGGCGGCAATCAGCCCCAGCATTTT
TRBD1	TRBJ1-2	TRBV6-5	-	CASSYSPDRGWGYTF	TGTGCCAGCAGTTACTCCCCGGACAGGGGTTGGGGCTACACCTTC
-	TRBJ2-2	TRBV6-2/TRBV6-3	many	CASSFGRPGELFF	TGTGCCAGCAGTTTTGGTAGGCCCGGGGAGCTGTTTTTT
TRBD1	TRBJ1-2	TRBV6-1	many	CASTPGQGFRYGYTF	TGTGCCAGCACCCCGGGACAGGGGTTTCGTTATGGCTACACCTTC
-	TRBJ2-3	TRBV20-1	many	CSARRGVSTDTQYF	TGCAGTGCTAGAAGGGGGGTTAGCACAGATACGCAGTATTTT
TRBD1	TRBJ1-2	TRBV2	-	CASSDTGQSYGYTF	TGTGCCAGCAGTGACACGGGACAGAGCTATGGCTACACCTTC
TRBD1	TRBJ1-1	TRBV12-3/TRBV12-4	many	CASSTDRTGWGEAFF	TGTGCCAGCAGTACGGACAGGACGGGGTGGGGTGAAGCTTTCTTT
-	TRBJ2-7	TRBV19	many	CASTQAGDSPYEQYF	TGTGCCAGTACCCAAGCGGGGGACAGTCCCTACGAGCAGTACTTC
-	TRBJ2-2	TRBV24-1	-	CATGSGGQVGTGELFF	TGTGCCACCGGTAGCGGGGGACAGGTTGGCACCGGGGAGCTGTTTTTT
-	TRBJ1-5	TRBV6-1	many	CASSEARGDNQPQHF	TGTGCCAGCAGTGAAGCGCGGGGAGACAATCAGCCCCAGCATTTT
TRBD1	TRBJ1-1	TRBV27	many	CASSPPGQGWNTEAFF	TGTGCCAGCAGCCCGCCGGGACAGGGGTGGAACACTGAAGCTTTCTTT
TRBD1	TRBJ1-1	TRBV29-1	many	CSVLTGEAFF	TGCAGCGTTTTGACAGGGGAAGCTTTCTTT
-	TRBJ2-7	TRBV27	many	CASSFVPGEIAYEQYF	TGTGCCAGCAGTTTCGTACCAGGGGAAATTGCCTACGAGCAGTACTTC
-	TRBJ1-5	TRBV20-1	few	CSARAAQGPHQPQHF	TGCAGTGCTAGAGCCGCCCAGGGACCTCATCAGCCCCAGCATTTT
TRBD1	TRBJ1-2	TRBV12-3/TRBV12-4	few	CASSPPGQGSYGYTF	TGTGCCAGCAGCCCTCCGGGACAGGGGTCATATGGCTACACCTTC
TRBD1	TRBJ1-6	TRBV6-1	many	CASTPGQGYSPLHF	TGTGCCAGCACACCGGGACAGGGGTATTCACCCCTCCACTTT